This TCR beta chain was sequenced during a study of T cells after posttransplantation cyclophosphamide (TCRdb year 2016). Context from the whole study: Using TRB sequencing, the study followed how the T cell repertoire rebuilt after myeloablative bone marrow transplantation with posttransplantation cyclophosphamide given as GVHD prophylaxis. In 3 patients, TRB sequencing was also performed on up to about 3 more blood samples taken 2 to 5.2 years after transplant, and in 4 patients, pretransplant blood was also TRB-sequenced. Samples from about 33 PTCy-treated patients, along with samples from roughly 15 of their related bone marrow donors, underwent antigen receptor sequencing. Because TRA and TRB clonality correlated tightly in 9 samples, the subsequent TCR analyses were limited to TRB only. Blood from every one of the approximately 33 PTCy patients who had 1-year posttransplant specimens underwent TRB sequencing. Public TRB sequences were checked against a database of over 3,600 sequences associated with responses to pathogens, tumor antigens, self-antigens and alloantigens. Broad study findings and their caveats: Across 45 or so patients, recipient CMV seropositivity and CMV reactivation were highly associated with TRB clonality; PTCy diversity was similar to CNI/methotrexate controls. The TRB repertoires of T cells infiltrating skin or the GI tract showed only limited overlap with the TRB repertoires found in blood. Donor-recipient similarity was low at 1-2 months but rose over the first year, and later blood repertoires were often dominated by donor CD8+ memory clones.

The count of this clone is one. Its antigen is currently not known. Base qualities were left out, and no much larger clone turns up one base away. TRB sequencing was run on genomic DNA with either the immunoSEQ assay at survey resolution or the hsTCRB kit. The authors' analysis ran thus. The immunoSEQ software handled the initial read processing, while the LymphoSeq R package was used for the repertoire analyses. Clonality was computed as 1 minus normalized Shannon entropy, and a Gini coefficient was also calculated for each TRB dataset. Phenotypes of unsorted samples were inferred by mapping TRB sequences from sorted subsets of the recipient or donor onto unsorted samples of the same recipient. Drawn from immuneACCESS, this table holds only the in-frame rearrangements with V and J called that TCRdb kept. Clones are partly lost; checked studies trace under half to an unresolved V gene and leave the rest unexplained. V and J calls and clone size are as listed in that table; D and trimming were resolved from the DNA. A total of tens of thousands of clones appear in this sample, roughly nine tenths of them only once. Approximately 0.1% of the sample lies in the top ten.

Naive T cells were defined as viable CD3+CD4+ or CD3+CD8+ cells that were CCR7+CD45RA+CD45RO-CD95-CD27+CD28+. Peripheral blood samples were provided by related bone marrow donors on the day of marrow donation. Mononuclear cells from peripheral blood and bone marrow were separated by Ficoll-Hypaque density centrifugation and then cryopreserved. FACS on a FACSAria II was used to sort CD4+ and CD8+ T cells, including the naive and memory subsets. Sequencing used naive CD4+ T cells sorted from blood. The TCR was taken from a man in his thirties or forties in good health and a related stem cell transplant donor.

The nucleotides are TGTGCCAGCAGCCTCCGGACAGGGCTTCGGACTGAAGCTTTCTTT. This encodes CASSLRTGLRTEAFF. This chain joins TRBV14 to TRBJ1-1, with 8 bases in between that match TRBD1. Via the germline V gene, CDR1 is SGHDN and CDR2 FVKESK. Trimming takes 4 bases off V and 5 bases off J; junction bases not matched to a gene: 9. The CDR3 measures 15 amino acids from cysteine to phenylalanine. Only CDR3 DNA remains: 45 bases, in frame from the first base.